The sample holds a few counts of the clone carrying this T cell receptor (beta chain). Antigen unknown. Expressed TCRB transcripts got sequenced, as all isolated RNA was reverse transcribed. Regulatory, naive and central memory T cell samples averaged approximately 3.3 million reads. This table comes from immunoSEQ multiplex PCR, and its TCRdb copy is limited to in-frame clones, with some not included. The profile shows fewer than 300,000 clones, roughly 11% of them singletons. Germline V CDR1 and CDR2: SNHLY, FYNNEI. This CDR3 has 13 amino acids. Deletions cut 10 bases from V and 8 bases from J, with 17 bases between. This sample is drawn from a study of beta chain features in type 1 diabetes. Study details: The study found patients and healthy donors alike in age, gender and cell yields.

The study, taken as a whole, reports: The study found fewer insertions and more deletions at VDJ junctions in type 1 diabetes patients. TCRB CDR3s from Type 1 diabetes patients were moderately but significantly shorter in all four CD4+ subsets. Patients and controls would be equally affected if PCR favored shorter templates.

The material sequenced was naive CD4+ T cells from blood. The J gene is TRBJ1-4, the V gene TRBV2, with TRBD1 as a possible D gene (6 bases). The TCR originated in a man younger than 45 with type 1 diabetes. The CDR3 loop reads CATNRAWEEKLFF. In nucleotides, the CDR3 is TGTGCCACCAACAGGGCGTGGGAGGAAAAACTGTTTTTT.